These 12 T cell receptor beta chains were all obtained from the same sample, sequenced in a study of T cells in localized non-small cell lung cancer. Data came from immunoSEQ multiplex PCR; TCRdb stores just in-frame clones and leaves some out. The sample has about 2,800 clones; approximately 30% are singletons. The specimen was lung tumor tissue, collected before any cancer treatment. The receptors here all came from a female donor at least 60 years old with stage II squamous cell lung carcinoma.

Only a few counts were recorded for this clone. In DNA form, the CDR3 reads TGTGCCAGCAGTTACTCGAATTTCTACGAGCAGTACTTC. Its protein product is CASSYSNFYEQYF. The chain is built from TRBV6-8 and TRBJ2-7; unclear D gene. Between the trimmed V and J ends, which lost 0 bases and 3 bases, there was a span of 6 bases. The CDR3 length is 13 residues. CDR1 MNHGY and CDR2 SAAAGT come from the germline V gene.

The chain uses TRBV5-1 and TRBJ2-7; TRBD1 agrees at 8 bases. The CDR3 is 15 amino acids. V was clipped by 4 bases and J by 10 bases; unmatched bases: 16. In germline, CDR1 is SGHRS, CDR2 YFSETQ. The CDR3 nucleotides are TGCGCCAGCAGCCAAGATGGACAGGGAGGAGGTCCTCAGTACTTC. Encoded protein: CASSQDGQGGGPQYF.

The chain joins TRBV28 to TRBJ2-7; D might be TRBD1 or TRBD2, each matching 5 bases. The CDR3 has 17 amino acids. The germline V gene encodes CDR1 MDHEN and CDR2 SYDVKM. V lost 4 bases and J 3 bases, leaving 22 bases between the germline ends. For the CDR3, the DNA is TGTGCCAGCAGTTCCCCTAGGGAGTCAGGGTCAAGCTACGAGCAGTACTTC. It specifies CASSSPRESGSSYEQYF.

In the case of this clone: A read error is likely, as this CDR3 ends without the conserved phenylalanine or tryptophan. It is unclear where the CDR3 begins or ends on the DNA, so no DNA is shown, and the CDR3 is as TCRdb lists it. J is TRBJ1-2 and V is TRBV18; TRBD1, the table's D call, was not compared with the DNA. The CDR3 is 13 amino acids long, termini counted. Germline V gene lookup returns CDR1 KGHSH and CDR2 LQKENI. The CDR3 loop is CASSPPGRGTMII.

This clone was found a few times. The rearrangement links TRBV11-3 to TRBJ1-1; 9 nucleotides match TRBD1. The CDR3 length is 14 residues. The trim removed 6 bases at V and 5 bases at J, leaving 7 bases unmatched. The germline gives CDR1 SGHNT, CDR2 YENEEA. For the CDR3, the DNA is TGTGCCAGCAGAGACCAGACAGGGGGGACTGAAGCTTTCTTT. The encoded protein is CASRDQTGGTEAFF.

The chain links TRBV11-3 to TRBJ1-1; D gene unclear. The CDR3 sequence is 15 residues long. Trimming removed 0 bases at V and 4 bases at J, with 12 bases between. Per the germline V gene, CDR1 is SGHNT and CDR2 is YENEEA. The CDR3 here is CASSLDIRALTEAFF. The CDR3 DNA sequence: TGTGCCAGCAGCTTAGATATCCGAGCCCTCACTGAAGCTTTCTTT.

The sample holds one count of this clone. This chain links TRBV30 with TRBJ2-7; D is unclear. CDR3 length equals 12 residues. V was clipped by 3 bases and J by 3 bases, with 9 bases between them. Germline values: CDR1 GTSNPN, CDR2 SVGIG (reference sequence). CDR3 DNA sequence: TGTGCCTGGAGCCCCGGCAGCTACGAGCAGTACTTC. Translated: CAWSPGSYEQYF.

This clone was counted only a few times. The CDR3 is CASSPQGNTEAFF. DNA for the CDR3: TGTGCCAGCTCACCACAAGGGAACACTGAAGCTTTCTTT. The chain joins TRBV18 to TRBJ1-1; D call uncertain. The ends were cut back, 1 base at V and 1 base at J, with 4 bases in the middle. Per germline, CDR1 KGHSH and CDR2 LQKENI. The length of the CDR3 is 13 residues.

This clone is a singleton in its sample. This chain joins TRBV23-1 and TRBJ2-2; D is unclear. TRBV23-1 is flagged as an ORF with uncertain function. This CDR3 contains 16 residues. V dropped 2 bases and J dropped 0 bases, with 10 bases sitting between them. CDR3 region: CASSQRVITNTGELFF. CDR3 coding DNA: TGCGCCAGCAGTCAAAGAGTCATAACGAACACCGGGGAGCTGTTTTTT.

The gene calls are TRBV10-2 and TRBJ1-6, with no clear D. Trimming pared 7 bases from V and 0 bases from J, leaving 7 bases between. The CDR3 runs 14 residues. Germline V lookup: CDR1 WSHSY, CDR2 SAAADI. The CDR3 region is CASISSSYNSPLHF. The CDR3 region has the DNA TGCGCCAGCATATCAAGCTCCTATAATTCACCCCTCCACTTT.

The CDR3 protein is CASRRGHSNLESEAFF. The DNA for the CDR3 is TGCGCCAGCAGACGGGGCCACTCCAACCTGGAGTCAGAAGCTTTCTTT. This sequence joins TRBV5-1 and TRBJ1-1; D is perhaps TRBD1 (5 bases). CDR3 length equals 16 residues. V was cut by 5 bases and J by 8 bases, with 25 bases left in between. The V gene's germline CDR1 is SGHRS and CDR2 YFSETQ. The full variable domain, its missing parts supplied by reference TRBV5-1 and TRBJ1-1, is KAGVTQTPRYLIKTRGQQVTLSCSPISGHRSVSWYQQTPGQGLQFLFEYFSETQRNKGNFPGRFSGRQFSNSRSEMNVSTLELGDSALYLCASRRGHSNLESEAFFGQGTRLTVV.

This clone was counted between two and nine times. V is TRBV30 and J is TRBJ1-1, with 7 positions matching TRBD1. Germline lookup yields CDR1 GTSNPN and CDR2 SVGIG (reference sequence). J gave up 1 base and V 1 base, and 9 bases lay outside the gene matches. The CDR3 extends over 16 amino acids. The CDR3 DNA reads TGTGCCTGGAGTGGGGGGGAACAGGGGCAGAACACTGAAGCTTTCTTT. Amino acid sequence: CAWSGGEQGQNTEAFF.